This T cell receptor (beta chain) was recorded in a study of T cell responses to AZD1222 COVID-19 vaccine. The germline V gene encodes CDR1 MDHEN and CDR2 SYDVKM. With V trimmed by 6 bases and J by 9 bases, 2 bases remained unmatched. The CDR3 consists of 11 residues. As concerns this clone: Its antigen is still unknown.

Study-wide points: Two AZD1222 administrations were followed by greater Spike-specific TCR breadth and depth. Unmutated regions of variants are reportedly targeted by nearly half of spike-specific TCRs. Only a handful of people who got AZD1222 tested seropositive at baseline.

Clones were read by immunoSEQ multiplex PCR, and TCRdb kept only the in-frame ones, dropping some. The sample holds roughly 150,000 clones, around nine tenths seen once. The specimen was peripheral blood, collected on day 0 of AZD1222 vaccination. The sequence was obtained from an adult in good health. The J gene is TRBJ2-1, the V gene TRBV28, with 7 bases fitting TRBD2. CDR3 amino acids: CASSRGGEQFF. The CDR3, as DNA: TGTGCCAGCAGCCGCGGGGGTGAGCAGTTCTTC.